This section outlines one T cell receptor beta chain sequence together with its context. Its antigen is undetermined. CDR3 length equals 14 residues. Unmatched junction bases numbered 3, after V lost 4 bases and J lost 1 base. CDR1 and CDR2 (germline): ENHRY, SYGVKD. This sample was taken from a study of OX40 agonist ivuxolimab in advanced cancers. Study context: Past anti-PD-1, anti-PD-L1 or anti-CTLA-4 therapy was accepted, and around 40% had received some. Study conclusions and caveats: Patients with a partial response at 0.1-3.0 mg/kg had among the lowest clonal expansion.

Profiled with immunoSEQ multiplex PCR; TCRdb holds only in-frame clones, not every one. Here the sample spans roughly 50,000 clones, approximately 86% being singletons. The V call is TRBV10-3, the J call TRBJ1-1; TRBD1 aligns across 7 bases. The TCR comes from an adult with an advanced solid tumor such as melanoma, head and neck, liver or kidney cancer. Sequencing used CD4+ or CD8+ T cells sorted from blood, obtained in a trial of the OX40 agonist ivuxolimab. The chain's CDR3 is CAISAAGGNTEAFF. CDR3 nucleotide sequence: TGTGCCATCAGTGCGGCAGGGGGGAACACTGAAGCTTTCTTT.